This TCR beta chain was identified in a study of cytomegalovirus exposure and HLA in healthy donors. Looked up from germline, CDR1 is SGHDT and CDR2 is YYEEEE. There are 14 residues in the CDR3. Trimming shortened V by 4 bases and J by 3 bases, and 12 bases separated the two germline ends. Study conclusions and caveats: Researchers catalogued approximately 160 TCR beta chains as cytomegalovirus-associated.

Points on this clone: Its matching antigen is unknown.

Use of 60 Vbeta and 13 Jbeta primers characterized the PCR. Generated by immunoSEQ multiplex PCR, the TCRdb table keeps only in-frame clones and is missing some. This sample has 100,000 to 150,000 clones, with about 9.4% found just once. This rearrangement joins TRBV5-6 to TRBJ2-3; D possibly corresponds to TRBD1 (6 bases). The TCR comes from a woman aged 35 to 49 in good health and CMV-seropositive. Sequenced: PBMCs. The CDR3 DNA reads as TGTGCCAGCAGCCCACAGACAGGTACAGATACGCAGTATTTT. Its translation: CASSPQTGTDTQYF.